One sample yielded the 18 T cell receptor beta chains listed below, sequenced in a study of shared clonotypes between healthy human individuals. Produced via immunoSEQ multiplex PCR; TCRdb's table is partial and in-frame only. There are under 850,000 clones in the sample; just under 75% occur only once, and roughly 1.8% lies in the top ten. Sequencing was carried out using memory CD4+ T cells sorted from blood. Subset reported: CD45RA-negative fraction. Receptor source: a woman in her 30s in good health.

This chain uses TRBV10-2 with TRBJ2-3; TRBD2 matches at 9 bases. Trimming at V came to 5 bases and at J to 1 base, leaving 4 bases not matched to a gene. Germline V gene sequence: CDR1 WSHSY, CDR2 SAAADI. The CDR3 is 15 residues long. Here the CDR3 reads CASSRREGRTDTQYF. CDR3 bases: TGCGCCAGCAGTAGGCGGGAGGGCCGCACAGATACGCAGTATTTT.

The V call is TRBV7-9, the J call TRBJ1-4, with no clear D. The germline gives CDR1 SEHNR, CDR2 FQNEAQ (reference sequence). The CDR3 is made up of 17 amino acids. V lost 5 bases, J lost 2 bases, and 18 bases lay in between. DNA of the CDR3: TGTGCCAGCAGCCGAGTTTCAGGAGGAAGGACTAATGAAAAACTGTTTTTT. Translation gives CASSRVSGGRTNEKLFF.

This chain joins TRBV10-3 and TRBJ2-3; D not certain. The germline V gene has CDR1 ENHRY and CDR2 SYGVKD. This CDR3 has 12 residues. V lost 3 bases, J lost 3 bases, and 4 bases lay in between. The CDR3 spells CAISDYTDTQYF. DNA for the CDR3: TGTGCCATCAGTGACTATACAGATACGCAGTATTTT.

Many counts were recorded for this clone. V usage is TRBV19 and J usage is TRBJ1-1; the D is unclear. CDR1 and CDR2 (germline): LNHDA, SQIVND (reference sequence). CDR3 size: 14 residues. Between the trimmed V and J ends, which lost 7 bases and 4 bases, there was a span of 16 bases. The CDR3, as DNA: TGTGCCAGTACCTCAACACAACTGCGCACTGAAGCTTTCTTT. Amino acids: CASTSTQLRTEAFF. Full variable domain (remainder filled in from reference TRBV19 and TRBJ1-1): DGGITQSPKYLFRKEGQNVTLSCEQNLNHDAMYWYRQDPGQGLRLIYYSQIVNDFQKGDIAEGYSVSREKKESFPLTVTSAQKNPTAFYLCASTSTQLRTEAFFGQGTRLTVV.

The rearrangement uses TRBV5-4 and TRBJ2-5; 8 nucleotides align to TRBD1. J gave up 5 bases and V 0 bases, and 3 bases lay outside the gene matches. Germline CDR1 is SGHNT and CDR2 is YYREEE (reference sequence). This CDR3 contains 14 residues. CDR3 bases: TGTGCCAGCAGCTTGGGGACAGGGAGCGAGACCCAGTACTTC. Encoded protein: CASSLGTGSETQYF.

The chain carries TRBV19 and TRBJ1-4; 9 positions match TRBD1. Germline-derived CDR1 and CDR2 are LNHDA and SQIVND (reference sequence). The CDR3 sequence is 15 residues long. Unmatched junction bases numbered 7, after V lost 4 bases and J lost 7 bases. The CDR3 DNA follows: TGTGCCAGTAGTAACAGGGGGCTGGTATTTGAAAAACTGTTTTTT. Amino acid sequence: CASSNRGLVFEKLFF. Together with reference TRBV19 and TRBJ1-4, the CDR3 gives the full variable domain: DGGITQSPKYLFRKEGQNVTLSCEQNLNHDAMYWYRQDPGQGLRLIYYSQIVNDFQKGDIAEGYSVSREKKESFPLTVTSAQKNPTAFYLCASSNRGLVFEKLFFGSGTQLSVL.

To note about this clone: The same CDR3 also results from other DNA sequences found in this sample. The chain recombines TRBV2 with TRBJ1-5, with unresolved D. The CDR3 loop spans 14 amino acids. V lost 4 bases and J 5 bases, leaving 12 bases between the germline ends. The germline CDR1 and CDR2 sequences are SNHLY and FYNNEI. The DNA of the CDR3 is TGTGCCAGCAGTGGAAACAGCGGGGATCAGCCCCAGCATTTT. Translating it yields CASSGNSGDQPQHF.

The sample holds one count of this clone. This rearrangement joins TRBV14 to TRBJ1-4, with D tentatively TRBD1 (6 bases). Germline lookup yields CDR1 SGHDN and CDR2 FVKESK. V was trimmed by 2 bases and J by 5 bases, leaving 15 bases between them. The CDR3 extends over 16 amino acids. The CDR3 coding sequence is TGTGCCAGCAGCCAAAGCCATGGGACAATAAATGAAAAACTGTTTTTT. It translates to CASSQSHGTINEKLFF.

The chain recombines TRBV2 with TRBJ1-1; D is undetermined. The V gene's germline CDR1 is SNHLY and CDR2 FYNNEI. Trimming took 6 bases from V and 2 from J, leaving 7 bases between them. This CDR3 has 12 residues. The CDR3 reads CASSWRNTEAFF. CDR3 in DNA: TGTGCCAGCAGCTGGAGAAACACTGAAGCTTTCTTT. Complete variable domain (other parts from reference TRBV2 and TRBJ1-1): EPEVTQTPSHQVTQMGQEVILRCVPISNHLYFYWYRQILGQKVEFLVSFYNNEISEKSEIFDDQFSVERPDGSNFTLKIRSTKLEDSAMYFCASSWRNTEAFFGQGTRLTVV.

A single count supports this clone. This chain connects TRBV6-5 to TRBJ1-4; D not resolved. Germline CDR1 MNHEY, CDR2 SVGAGI. Trimming shortened V by 4 bases and J by 4 bases, and 10 bases separated the two germline ends. The CDR3 runs 14 residues. The CDR3 sequence: CASSSGRGNEKLFF. DNA of the CDR3: TGTGCCAGCAGTTCCGGGAGAGGTAATGAAAAACTGTTTTTT.

The genes are TRBV28 and TRBJ1-4; TRBD1 aligns across 7 bases. Trimming removed 4 bases from V and 2 bases from J; junction bases left unmatched: 1. CDR1 and CDR2 (germline): MDHEN, SYDVKM. This CDR3 is 14 amino acids long. The CDR3 spells CASSSGGTNEKLFF. The CDR3 coding sequence is TGTGCCAGCAGTTCAGGGGGTACTAATGAAAAACTGTTTTTT.

CDR3 DNA: TGTGCCAGCAGCGGCTCTACAGATACGCAGTATTTT. It encodes CASSGSTDTQYF. The gene calls are TRBV2 and TRBJ2-3; unclear D gene. The length of the CDR3 is 12 residues. V lost 6 bases and J lost 3, with 7 bases in between. The V gene's germline CDR1 is SNHLY and CDR2 FYNNEI.

This sequence joins TRBV6-5 and TRBJ2-4; D uncertain. V lost 4 bases, J lost 5 bases, and 6 bases lay in between. CDR1 MNHEY and CDR2 SVGAGI come from the germline V gene. This CDR3 contains 12 residues. The DNA for the CDR3 is TGTGCCAGCAGTTCGCCCGAAAACATTCAGTACTTC. Protein sequence: CASSSPENIQYF.

The chain is built from TRBV10-2 and TRBJ2-5; D gene ambiguous. V dropped 2 bases and J dropped 5 bases, with 6 bases sitting between them. The germline V gene has CDR1 WSHSY and CDR2 SAAADI. The CDR3 loop spans 12 amino acids. The CDR3, as DNA: TGCGCCAGCAGTGAGGTTTCCGAGACCCAGTACTTC. Amino acids: CASSEVSETQYF.

This rearrangement joins TRBV7-9 to TRBJ1-4; D gene ambiguous. Between the trimmed V and J ends, which lost 5 bases and 4 bases, there was a span of 11 bases. The CDR3 length is 14 residues. Germline CDR1 reads SEHNR; CDR2 reads FQNEAQ (reference sequence). The CDR3 DNA sequence: TGTGCCAGCAGCCCCAGGCGGGATAATGAAAAACTGTTTTTT. Amino acids: CASSPRRDNEKLFF.

This sequence joins TRBV19 and TRBJ1-1; tentative D call: TRBD1 (5 bases). Germline-derived CDR1 and CDR2 are LNHDA and SQIVND (reference sequence). The CDR3 has 15 residues. Trimming pared 4 bases from V and 1 base from J, leaving 13 bases between. Here the CDR3 reads CASSTRTRGNTEAFF. The CDR3 nucleotides are TGTGCCAGTAGTACCCGGACAAGGGGGAACACTGAAGCTTTCTTT. Full variable domain (outside the CDR3, taken from reference TRBV19 and TRBJ1-1): DGGITQSPKYLFRKEGQNVTLSCEQNLNHDAMYWYRQDPGQGLRLIYYSQIVNDFQKGDIAEGYSVSREKKESFPLTVTSAQKNPTAFYLCASSTRTRGNTEAFFGQGTRLTVV.

This rearrangement joins TRBV21-1 to TRBJ2-1; TRBD2 is the table's D call and was not checked against the DNA. TRBV21-1 is a pseudogene segment. The CDR3 has 15 residues. The CDR3 DNA reads as TGTGCCAGCAGCACCCTGGCCCCCCAATGCGGTGAGCAGTTCTTC. Translating it yields CASSTLAPQCGEQFF.

The chain's CDR3 is CASSSPPQNNEQFF. CDR3 DNA: TGTGCCAGCAGTTCCCCTCCACAAAACAATGAGCAGTTCTTC. This chain joins TRBV27 and TRBJ2-1; D not certain. The CDR3 totals 14 residues. Germline V lookup: CDR1 MNHEY, CDR2 SMNVEV (reference sequence). V lost 4 bases and J lost 5, with 12 bases in between.